This T cell receptor (beta chain) is drawn from a study of response to subunit inactivated influenza vaccine. The CDR3 length is 16 residues. V dropped 0 bases and J dropped 3; count of bases not matched to a gene: 4. Germline V gene data show CDR1 as SGHVS and CDR2 as FQNEAQ. MiXCR, run by TCRdb on the RT-PCR reads, gives a single entry per CDR3 protein. The sample lists 800,000 to 1,000,000 distinct CDR3 sequences, approximately 21% occurring once. Notes on the study in general: Few new T cells, the authors suggested, are recruited by each seasonal influenza vaccination.

This clonotype has at least ten counts. Its specificity is not known. This clonotype originated in a man in his forties or fifties who received an inactivated influenza vaccine. This sample comprised PBMCs from blood, obtained roughly 5 days after vaccination. The rearrangement joins TRBV7-8 to TRBJ2-7; 11 positions agree with TRBD2. CDR3 region: CASSLAGTSGNYEQYF. CDR3 nucleotides: TGTGCCAGCAGCTTAGCCGGGACTAGCGGCAACTACGAGCAGTACTTC. The entire variable domain, with the rest obtained from reference TRBV7-8 and TRBJ2-7, is as follows: GAGVSQSPRYKVAKRGQDVALRCDPISGHVSLFWYQQALGQGPEFLTYFQNEAQLDKSGLPSDRFFAERPEGSVSTLKIQRTQQEDSAVYLCASSLAGTSGNYEQYFGPGTRLTVT.